The text below deals with one T cell receptor beta chain. The sample originates from a study of breast tumors, draining lymph nodes, adjacent tissues. Trimming took 6 bases from V and 1 from J, leaving 13 bases between them. Germline V gene sequence: CDR1 SGHTA, CDR2 FQGNSA. The CDR3 is 14 amino acids. TCRdb processed the multiplex PCR reads anew with MiXCR; each CDR3 protein has one entry. The table has 20,000 to 25,000 distinct CDR3 sequences, approximately 51% seen once. Sequences were obtained from breast tumor tissue. This sequence joins TRBV7-2 and TRBJ2-7; D possibly uses TRBD1 or TRBD2 (5 bases each). This receptor was taken from a female donor with breast cancer. Some clones in this sample may be carry-over from other donors' samples. This CDR3 reads CASRMAGSSYEQYF. CDR3 bases: TGTGCCAGCAGAATGGCAGGGAGTTCCTACGAGCAGTACTTC.